Shown below are 22 T cell receptor beta chains from a single sample sequenced in a study of identical twins (dated by TCRdb to about 2016). Library preparation employed 5' RACE. TCRdb lists the instrument as Illumina HiSeq 2000. TCRdb reprocessed the public reads (quality trimming at Q25 with fastp, clone calling with MiXCR) and kept in-frame beta chains. Each record represents a unique CDR3 protein, reported with the most common genes and DNA among its rows. This sample gives around 1.7 million distinct CDR3 sequences in total; about 30% of them show up just once. The ten largest make up more than 0.25% of the sample. Sequencing was carried out using cord blood. The receptors stem from a newborn girl in good health.

This clonotype was recorded at least ten times. The junction does not match germline at one end; this may be a read error. The chain is built from TRBV14 and TRBJ2-3; D possibly corresponds to TRBD1 (6 bases). The V gene's germline CDR1 is SGHDN and CDR2 FVKESK. CDR3 length: 13 residues. The CDR3 loop reads CASSPDRTATQYF. The CDR3 DNA reads as TGTGCCAGCAGTCCGGACCGGACAGCTACGCAGTATTTT.

The chain uses TRBV7-2 and TRBJ1-5; 11 bases agree with TRBD1. CDR3 size: 16 residues. Germline CDR1 reads SGHTA; CDR2 reads FQGNSA. The V and J ends lost 3 bases and 5 bases, in that order; junction bases with no gene match: 6. The DNA for the CDR3 is TGTGCCAGCAGCTTGGACAGGGGGCGTCTGGATCAGCCCCAGCATTTT. This encodes CASSLDRGRLDQPQHF.

This clonotype has just a few counts. The CDR3 DNA is TGCAGTGCTAGCCGAAAGGAGGGGTACTTC. Translated: CSASRKEGYF. This rearrangement joins TRBV20-1 to TRBJ2-5; a weak D match, TRBD2 (6 bases). The CDR3 sequence is 10 residues long. Trimming left V 3 bases short and J 13 bases short, with 12 bases between. Germline V CDR1 and CDR2: DFQATT, SNEGSKA (reference sequence).

The V gene is TRBV5-1, the J gene TRBJ2-7, with D possibly TRBD2 on 5 matching bases. V lost 4 bases, J lost 6 bases, and 11 bases lay in between. The CDR3 is 12 amino acids. Germline CDR1 and CDR2: SGHRS and YFSETQ. The CDR3 coding sequence is TGCGCCAGCAGCGTGAGGGTTTGCGAGCAGTACTTC. This translates into CASSVRVCEQYF.

In this sample, this clonotype turned up many times. The V call is TRBV7-2, the J call TRBJ2-1, with 7 bases aligning to TRBD1. Germline CDR1 SGHTA, CDR2 FQGNSA. The CDR3 contains 13 residues. J lost 4 bases, V lost 3 bases, and 0 bases had no gene match. CDR3 nucleotide sequence: TGTGCCAGCAGCTTGGACAGGTACAATGAGCAGTTCTTC. It codes for CASSLDRYNEQFF. Looking up the rest from reference TRBV7-2 and TRBJ2-1 gives the full variable domain: GAGVSQSPSNKVTEKGKDVELRCDPISGHTALYWYRQSLGQGLEFLIYFQGNSAPDKSGLPSDRFSAERTGGSVSTLTIQRTQQEDSAVYLCASSLDRYNEQFFGPGTRLTVL.

V gene TRBV20-1 combines with J gene TRBJ2-5; 9 positions agree with TRBD1. V dropped 0 bases and J dropped 5; count of bases not matched to a gene: 4. The germline CDR1 and CDR2 sequences are DFQATT and SNEGSKA (reference sequence). This CDR3 is built from 14 residues. CDR3 nucleotides: TGCAGTGCTAGAGATGGGACAGGGAAGGAGACCCAGTACTTC. Its protein product is CSARDGTGKETQYF.

This clonotype occurred many times. The chain's CDR3 is CASSPDRGAKNIQYF. Written as DNA, the CDR3 is TGCGCCAGCAGCCCTGACAGGGGGGCCAAAAACATTCAGTACTTC. The chain is built from TRBV5-1 and TRBJ2-4, with 9 bases lining up with TRBD1. The CDR3 totals 15 residues. V trimming: 4 bases; J trimming: 1 base; junction bases outside the gene matches: 3. Germline CDR1 and CDR2: SGHRS and YFSETQ.

In its sample, this clonotype was seen a few times. The J gene is TRBJ2-4, the V gene TRBV20-1; a possible D gene is TRBD2 (6 bases). The J call may not be correct, given that the DNA end is closer to TRBJ2-5. CDR3 length equals 15 residues. Germline assignment: CDR1 DFQATT and CDR2 SNEGSKA (reference sequence). The CDR3: CSARHSGGDLETQYF. The CDR3 bases are TGCAGTGCTAGACATTCCGGGGGTGACCTAGAGACCCAGTACTTC.

This chain joins TRBV11-2 and TRBJ2-3; 9 nucleotides line up with TRBD2. The CDR3 extends over 15 amino acids. Germline V gives CDR1 SGHAT, CDR2 FQNNGV. V dropped 8 bases and J dropped 4; count of bases not matched to a gene: 10. Here the CDR3 reads CASGFSGSLADTQYF. The CDR3 region has the DNA TGTGCCAGCGGATTTAGCGGGAGCCTCGCAGATACGCAGTATTTT.

This clonotype has a handful of counts. The V call is TRBV20-1, the J call TRBJ2-1; the match to TRBD2 covers 13 bases. Judging by the DNA end, TRBJ2-7 fits better; the J call may be wrong. Germline V gene sequence: CDR1 DFQATT, CDR2 SNEGSKA (reference sequence). This CDR3 region has 15 residues. CDR3 loop: CSARLAGGSYNEQYF. In nucleotides, the CDR3 is TGCAGTGCCCGACTAGCGGGAGGCTCCTACAATGAGCAGTACTTC.

The sample holds a few counts of this clonotype. The chain couples TRBV5-8 to TRBJ2-5; unclear D gene. The CDR3 is made up of 12 amino acids. V dropped 5 bases and J dropped 7 bases, with 12 bases sitting between them. Germline V gives CDR1 SGHTS, CDR2 YDEGEE. The CDR3, as DNA: TGTGCCAGCAGGATATCCGATGGGACCCAGTACTTC. Translating it yields CASRISDGTQYF.

A word on this clonotype: Given a far larger clone just one base away, this is likely a sequencing read error. DNA for the CDR3: TGTGCCAGCAGTCGACAGGGGGGCAATCGGCCCCAGCATTTT. It codes for CASSRQGGNRPQHF. This sequence joins TRBV25-1 and TRBJ1-5, with 9 bases identical to TRBD1. Germline CDR1 is MGHDK and CDR2 is SYGVNS. There are 14 residues in the CDR3.

This clonotype occurred many times. The V and J genes are TRBV24-1 and TRBJ2-2; no reliable D call. CDR3 length: 13 residues. Germline V gives CDR1 KGHDR, CDR2 SFDVKD. V shed 3 bases and J shed 2 bases, with 3 bases lying between them. The CDR3 is CATSDPNTGELFF. The CDR3 DNA is TGTGCCACCAGTGATCCTAACACCGGGGAGCTGTTTTTT.

The sample holds a few counts of this clonotype. V is TRBV27 and J is TRBJ2-3; 9 positions match TRBD2. The junction had 13 bases not matched to a gene; V was cut back by 2 bases and J by 10 bases. The CDR3 sequence is 16 residues long. The germline V gene has CDR1 MNHEY and CDR2 SMNVEV (reference sequence). CDR3 loop: CASSLTAGGPITAQYF. The CDR3 region has the DNA TGTGCCAGCAGTTTAACGGCGGGGGGGCCGATCACGGCGCAGTATTTT.

The sample holds a few counts of this clonotype. The chain couples TRBV27 to TRBJ1-1; D unresolved. CDR3 size: 15 residues. Germline-derived CDR1 and CDR2 are MNHEY and SMNVEV (reference sequence). Trimming took 2 bases from V and 1 from J, leaving 11 bases between them. CDR3 region: CASSLRWARNTEAFF. CDR3 nucleotide sequence: TGTGCCAGCAGTTTAAGATGGGCCAGGAACACTGAAGCTTTCTTT.

In this sample, this clonotype turned up a few times. This chain uses TRBV2 with TRBJ1-6, with a tentative D call TRBD1 (6 bases). This CDR3 has 16 residues. Germline V gene lookup returns CDR1 SNHLY and CDR2 FYNNEI. V was trimmed by 4 bases and J by 3 bases, leaving 13 bases between them. The CDR3 DNA reads as TGTGCCAGCAGTGCCGGCCCGGGACACTATAATTCACCCCTCCACTTT. Translation gives CASSAGPGHYNSPLHF.

This clonotype has a handful of counts. This rearrangement joins TRBV28 to TRBJ2-1; TRBD2 matches 11 bases. Germline lookup yields CDR1 MDHEN and CDR2 SYDVKM. The CDR3 consists of 14 residues. V lost 10 bases to trimming and J lost 10 bases; unmatched junction nucleotides: 12. CDR3 sequence reads: CATLPSGRTGEQFF. As DNA, the CDR3 is TGTGCCACTCTCCCTAGCGGGAGGACGGGGGAGCAGTTCTTC.

This clonotype has only a few counts. The chain links TRBV12-1 to TRBJ2-1; the D segment call TRBD1 is taken from the table without a DNA check. TRBV12-1 is annotated as a pseudogene. CDR3 length: 17 amino acids. Here the CDR3 reads CASSFEGAGSSYNEQFF. DNA of the CDR3: TGTGCCAGCAGCTTTGAGGGGGCGGGAAGCTCCTACAATGAGCAGTTCTTC.

The genes are TRBV7-8 and TRBJ2-5; 9 bases are a match to TRBD2. Matching the DNA end better, TRBJ2-7 makes the J call doubtful. CDR1 and CDR2 from the germline V gene are SGHVS and FQNEAQ. The CDR3 runs to 18 residues. The DNA for the CDR3 is TGTGCCAGCAGCTTAGAGGGGATAGGGACTAGCACGTCCTACGAGCAGTACTTC. Amino acid sequence: CASSLEGIGTSTSYEQYF.

This clonotype was detected ten times or more. The chain recombines TRBV14 with TRBJ2-7; D ambiguous. The germline V and J ends were trimmed by 1 base and 2 bases, with 24 bases remaining between them. The CDR3 length is 19 residues. Germline CDR1 is SGHDN and CDR2 is FVKESK. CDR3 coding DNA: TGTGCCAGCAGCCAAGTCCTTTCTGGCCCAAGTCGGTACCCCTACGAGCAGTACTTC. Amino acid sequence: CASSQVLSGPSRYPYEQYF.

This clonotype was recorded a few times. CDR3 residues: CATSDSGTGKNIQYF. CDR3 DNA: TGTGCCACCAGTGACTCCGGGACAGGAAAAAACATTCAGTACTTC. V gene TRBV24-1 combines with J gene TRBJ2-4, with TRBD1 matching 8 bases. This CDR3 has 15 residues. From germline, CDR1 is KGHDR and CDR2 SFDVKD. Losses at the gene ends were 4 bases for V and 4 bases for J; bases not matched to a gene: 5.

This clonotype showed up just a few times. CDR3 DNA: TGCAGCGTTGGAGAGACAGGTTTATTCACCCTGACCTATGGCTACACCTTC. Protein sequence: CSVGETGLFTLTYGYTF. This chain connects TRBV29-1 to TRBJ1-2; D may be TRBD1 (6 bases). This CDR3 comprises 17 residues. Germline V gives CDR1 SQVTM, CDR2 ANQGSEA. Between the trimmed V and J ends, which lost 4 bases and 4 bases, there was a span of 25 bases.